One TCR beta chain is described in this entry. This entry is derived from a study of blood T cell repertoires in COVID-19. Across the study: The origin of the acute and convalescent COVID-19 samples was the United States, Italy and Spain. The cDNA or gDNA used as material had been derived from T cells, B-cell-depleted T cells, or PBMCs.

The CDR3 has 15 residues. Germline V gives CDR1 SGDLS, CDR2 YYNGEE. V dropped 0 bases and J dropped 0 bases, with 10 bases sitting between them. Produced via immunoSEQ multiplex PCR; TCRdb's table is partial and in-frame only. Counted here are about 150,000 clones, more than 70% occurring once; the ten biggest clones make up 1.5% to 2%. The specimen was peripheral blood. The chain employs TRBV9 and TRBJ2-7, with D uncertain. The clonotype originates from a human donor in a cohort sampled during active COVID-19. The CDR3 sequence is CASSVGSASSYEQYF. In DNA, the CDR3 is TGTGCCAGCAGCGTAGGAAGCGCGAGCTCCTACGAGCAGTACTTC.